The 10 T cell receptor beta chains below all came from one sample that was sequenced in a study of blood T cell repertoires in COVID-19 (dated by TCRdb to 2018 to 2021). Library prep was done by the immunoSEQ multiplex PCR assay. The clones in this table, taken by TCRdb from immuneACCESS, are in-frame only. Not every clone is retained; where verified, under half of the shortfall comes from an unresolved V gene, and the cause of the rest is unknown. The sample table holds about 160,000 clones, of which 87% were seen once. The ten largest clones represent 4% of the sample. Sequencing was done on a sample of PBMCs or T cells enriched from blood (not recorded which). The receptor set was obtained from a woman aged 40-49 years who had been exposed to COVID-19.

The genes are TRBV2 and TRBJ2-5; 7 bases are a match to TRBD2. Trimming at V came to 0 bases and at J to 5 bases, leaving 9 bases not matched to a gene. This CDR3 has 16 amino acids. In germline, CDR1 is SNHLY, CDR2 FYNNEI. The CDR3 reads CASSEALVRAGETQYF. The CDR3 region has the DNA TGTGCCAGCAGTGAAGCGCTTGTCAGAGCGGGGGAGACCCAGTACTTC.

The chain recombines TRBV9 with TRBJ2-1; 8 positions match TRBD1. Germline V gives CDR1 SGDLS, CDR2 YYNGEE. The CDR3 spans 16 residues. V dropped 4 bases and J dropped 4; count of bases not matched to a gene: 10. The CDR3 protein is CASSPKGQGYYNEQFF. The DNA for the CDR3 is TGTGCCAGCAGCCCGAAAGGACAGGGATATTACAATGAGCAGTTCTTC. The full variable domain, completed using reference TRBV9 and TRBJ2-1, is DSGVTQTPKHLITATGQRVTLRCSPRSGDLSVYWYQQSLDQGLQFLIQYYNGEERAKGNILERFSAQQFPDLHSELNLSSLELGDSALYFCASSPKGQGYYNEQFFGPGTRLTVL.

This clone was detected a few times. V usage is TRBV6-1 and J usage is TRBJ2-3; possibly TRBD2 for D (6 bases). The germline V gene encodes CDR1 MNHNS and CDR2 SASEGT. Trimming cost V 1 base and J 4 bases, with 12 bases left between them. The CDR3 is made up of 15 amino acids. CDR3 sequence (DNA): TGTGCCAGCAGTGAAGTCAGCGGAGGGGCAGATACGCAGTATTTT. Encoded protein: CASSEVSGGADTQYF.

V usage is TRBV6-5 and J usage is TRBJ1-2, with D possibly matching TRBD1 (5 bases). Germline V CDR1 and CDR2: MNHEY, SVGAGI. Deletions cut 0 bases from V and 8 bases from J, with 16 bases between. The CDR3 length is 15 residues. CDR3 protein: CASSYSPTVFGGYTF. The CDR3 coding sequence is TGTGCCAGCAGTTACTCGCCGACAGTATTCGGAGGCTACACCTTC.

The gene calls are TRBV27 and TRBJ1-5, with 7 bases identical to TRBD1. J was trimmed by 0 bases and V by 5 bases; bases with no gene match: 7. CDR1 and CDR2 from the germline V gene are MNHEY and SMNVEV (reference sequence). The CDR3 extends over 16 amino acids. DNA of the CDR3: TGTGCCAGCAGTCCACTCGGGACAGCTAGCAATCAGCCCCAGCATTTT. Its translation is CASSPLGTASNQPQHF.

This clone was counted a single time. The rearrangement uses TRBV28 and TRBJ2-7, with TRBD2 as a possible D gene (7 bases). CDR3 length: 16 residues. Trimming removed 6 bases at V and 3 bases at J, with 21 bases between. Germline-derived CDR1 and CDR2 are MDHEN and SYDVKM. CDR3 bases: TGTGCCAGCAGGTATACGGGAGGAGGGGGGCTCTACGAGCAGTACTTC. This encodes CASRYTGGGGLYEQYF. Filled out from reference TRBV28 and TRBJ2-7, the complete variable domain reads DVKVTQSSRYLVKRTGEKVFLECVQDMDHENMFWYRQDPGLGLRLIYFSYDVKMKEKGDIPEGYSVSREKKERFSLILESASTNQTSMYLCASRYTGGGGLYEQYFGPGTRLTVT.

This clone has only one observation. This chain connects TRBV10-3 to TRBJ2-7; TRBD1 matches 10 bases. CDR1 and CDR2 (germline): ENHRY, SYGVKD. V dropped 8 bases and J dropped 7; count of bases not matched to a gene: 5. The CDR3 spans 12 residues. The CDR3 reads CAIRLDRGEQYF. In DNA, the CDR3 is TGTGCCATCCGCTTGGACAGGGGGGAGCAGTACTTC.

This clone has only one observation. The V call is TRBV5-4, the J call TRBJ1-6; 7 bases agree with TRBD1. CDR1 is SGHNT and CDR2 is YYREEE in the germline V gene (reference sequence). The ends lost 1 base at V and 7 bases at J; junction bases unmatched: 2. CDR3 length equals 14 residues. This chain's CDR3 is CASSLRDSNSPLHF. In nucleotides, the CDR3 is TGTGCCAGCAGCTTGCGGGACAGCAATTCACCCCTCCACTTT.

This chain joins TRBV11-2 and TRBJ2-3; possibly TRBD1 for D (5 bases). Germline CDR1 and CDR2: SGHAT and FQNNGV. The CDR3 consists of 15 residues. Deletions cut 3 bases from V and 0 bases from J, with 10 bases between. In DNA form, the CDR3 reads TGTGCCAGCAGCTTGGATGGGGCTAGCACAGATACGCAGTATTTT. Its translation is CASSLDGASTDTQYF.

V usage is TRBV12-3 or TRBV12-4 and J usage is TRBJ1-1, with 7 bases matching TRBD1. CDR3 length: 13 amino acids. With V trimmed by 4 bases and J by 5 bases, 4 bases remained unmatched. Here the CDR3 reads CASSWRGRTEAFF. DNA of the CDR3: TGTGCCAGCAGTTGGAGGGGGCGTACTGAAGCTTTCTTT.